This paragraph reports one T cell receptor (beta chain). Its target antigen remains unknown. One base away there is no much larger clone; base qualities are not given. TCRbeta CDR3 regions were amplified from genomic DNA using the immunoSEQ Assay, a bias-controlled multiplex PCR. Turning to the authors' computational methods: Within the assay, amplification of reference gene primers was used to estimate how many nucleated cells each sample contained. To quantify the absolute abundance of each unique TCRbeta CDR3 rearrangement, sequence reads were collapsed and filtered. For each sample, productive Simpson clonality was calculated as the square root of Simpson's diversity index over productive rearrangements. Not all clones reach the TCRdb copy of this immuneACCESS table, which keeps in-frame sequences only. Checked studies attribute under half of the gap to unresolved V genes and leave the rest unexplained. The D gene and trimming were derived from the DNA, and the V and J assignments and clone size from that table. The sample yields some 220,000 clones; 84% were counted once. 9.7% of the sample rests with the top ten.

This sample was included in a study of blood T cell repertoires in COVID-19 (dated by TCRdb to 2018 to 2020). Study-wide context: Collaborator samples came from the United States, Italy and Spain and covered acute and convalescent phases of COVID-19. The material from the prospective study consisted of cDNA or gDNA derived from T cells, B-cell-depleted T cells, or PBMCs. Subjects who had been exposed to COVID-19, were actively infected with it, or had recovered from it provided the deeply sampled blood TCRbeta repertoires that made up the dataset. A freely available public database, intended as a resource for researchers studying the immune response to SARS-CoV-2, is where the repertoires were released. Samples were obtained from the ongoing ImmuneRACE study (first 160 participants) and from over 1,000 subjects provided by 6 global collaborators. The sample metadata nearly always contained a de-identified subject ID, COVID-19 status, age in years and sex. Where available, HLA class I and class II types were taken from metadata supplied by the sample provider and were not determined by assay-based typing. The paper as a whole reports these results and caveats: The amount of clinical and demographic metadata varied by source and participant and was provided uncurated.

V is reduced by 5 bases and J by 4 bases, leaving a spacing of 11 bases between them. According to the germline V gene, CDR1 reads SGHTA and CDR2 reads FQGNSA. The CDR3 spans 13 residues, from the cysteine through the phenylalanine. Of the read, only the CDR3 DNA is kept; its 39 bases are in frame from base 1. Whole blood was collected in K2EDTA tubes by collaborating institutions according to the institutions' own protocols. Collaborator samples were shipped for TCRbeta analysis as frozen whole blood, isolated PBMCs, or DNA extracted from either sample type. The chain is encoded by TRBV7-2 joined to TRBJ1-2; TRBD1 is possibly the D segment (6 matching bases). The material sequenced was peripheral blood. This clonotype was obtained from a man over 45 with active or convalescent COVID-19. CDR3 region: CASSATGFYGYTF. The DNA reads TGTGCCAGCAGCGCGACAGGATTCTATGGCTACACCTTC. Outside the CDR3, residues come from the reference TRBV7-2 and TRBJ1-2 proteins, so the full variable domain is: GAGVSQSPSNKVTEKGKDVELRCDPISGHTALYWYRQSLGQGLEFLIYFQGNSAPDKSGLPSDRFSAERTGGSVSTLTIQRTQQEDSAVYLCASSATGFYGYTFGSGTRLTVV.